This entry concerns a single T cell receptor (beta chain). CDR3 size: 14 residues. Trimming took 4 bases from V and 4 from J, leaving 11 bases between them. The germline V gene has CDR1 LGHNT and CDR2 FRNRAP. PCR used 60 Vbeta primers and 13 Jbeta primers. Repertoires were generated with immunoSEQ multiplex PCR, while TCRdb's copy carries only in-frame clones and drops some. The sample contains about 110,000 clones, about three quarters of which appear only once. The data were obtained in a study of cytomegalovirus exposure and HLA in healthy donors. The V call is TRBV12-5, the J call TRBJ2-1, with D uncertain. This TCR came from a woman aged 55-69 years in good health and CMV-seropositive. Material for sequencing was PBMCs. The CDR3 sequence: CASGSEAEYNEQFF. The CDR3 region has the DNA TGTGCTAGTGGTTCCGAGGCGGAGTACAATGAGCAGTTCTTC.